One T cell receptor (beta chain) is described in this entry. Antigen specificity is unknown. These data originate in a study of T cell responses to AZD1222 COVID-19 vaccine. Measured with immunoSEQ multiplex PCR; TCRdb has only the in-frame clones, and not every one. The profile covers around 110,000 clones, with 70% to 90% appearing a single time and more than 3% taken by the ten largest. Study-wide results and caveats: Reportedly, close to half of spike-specific TCRs are directed against unmutated variant regions. Females outnumbered males among donors, who were mostly white British; clonal diversity was possibly underestimated. None of the repertoires were sampled until the peak T cell response had passed. Baseline testing showed seropositivity in only six AZD1222 recipients.

CDR1 and CDR2 (germline): SGHTA, FQGNSA. The CDR3 sequence is 15 residues long. Losses at the gene ends were 3 bases for V and 5 bases for J; bases not matched to a gene: 7. The sample here was peripheral blood, taken on day 0 of MenACWY control vaccination. The TCR comes from an adult in good health. The chain is built from TRBV7-2 and TRBJ2-3; 8 bases fit TRBD2. The CDR3 DNA is TGTGCCAGCAGCTTTAGCCGGGGGGGCCAAGATACGCAGTATTTT. It encodes CASSFSRGGQDTQYF.